One T cell receptor (beta chain) is described in this entry. Its antigen remains unknown. Germline values: CDR1 MNHEY, CDR2 SVGEGT. This CDR3 comprises 15 residues. The sample belongs to a study of T cells expressing NK-cell markers. Study-level information: The TCR beta repertoires originated in sorted CD3+CD56+NKG2C+, CD3+CD56+NKG2C- and CD3+CD56-NKG2C+ T cells.

UMIs were included in TCR beta cDNA generated by 5'RACE template switching. TCRdb re-called the 5' RACE reads, yielding one record per CDR3 amino acid sequence without DNA. Its table records roughly 160,000 distinct CDR3 sequences. Broader study findings: Once again these clonotypes came out on top in the CD3+CD56-NKG2C+ fraction of a few donors.

V and J are TRBV6-2 or TRBV6-3 and TRBJ2-1; the D gene TCRdb calls, TRBD2, cannot be checked with no DNA. Material: blood T cells: a sorted CD56 or NKG2C T cell subset, CD4+ or CD8+ T cells, or bulk PBMC T cells (not recorded which). This sequence originates from a woman aged 18 to 75 in good health. The CDR3 is CASRGTSGRQNEQFF.